This T cell receptor beta chain originates from a study of CD8 T cells in ankylosing spondylitis. On this clonotype: The junction does not match germline at one end; this may be a read error.

Germline assignment: CDR1 SGDLS and CDR2 YYNGEE. This CDR3 comprises 17 residues. Quantitative 5'-RACE with molecular barcodes produced the TCR beta libraries. One entry per CDR3 protein results from TCRdb running MiXCR on the 5' RACE reads. This sample has 250,000 or so distinct CDR3 sequences; about a sixth occur once, and the top ten carry around 30%. This receptor was obtained from a male donor with ankylosing spondylitis or in good health (not recorded which). The chain recombines TRBV9 with TRBJ2-5; 9 bases are a match to TRBD1. The sequencing input was blood, either unsorted or a sorted T cell fraction (not recorded which). CDR3 amino acids: CASSENNRGHWQETHYF. In DNA, the CDR3 is TGTGCCAGCAGCGAGAACAACAGGGGGCATTGGCAAGAGACCCATTACTTC.